The 7 T cell receptor beta chains below all came from one sample that was sequenced in a study of T cell responses to AZD1222 COVID-19 vaccine. Measured with immunoSEQ multiplex PCR; TCRdb has only the in-frame clones, and not every one. This sample has 60,000 to 75,000 clones, with 70% to 90% found just once. Sequenced material: peripheral blood, taken on day 0 of AZD1222 vaccination. All receptors come from an adult in good health.

This sequence joins TRBV13 and TRBJ1-1; no firm D call. CDR1 is PRHDT, CDR2 FYEKMQ, per germline (reference sequence). The CDR3 runs 14 residues. Trimming took 3 bases from V and 4 from J, leaving 12 bases between them. DNA for the CDR3: TGTGCCAGCAGCTTCCGGTCCGGCGGCACTGAAGCTTTCTTT. This sequence encodes CASSFRSGGTEAFF.

This chain links TRBV6-6 with TRBJ1-6, with unresolved D. CDR3 length: 16 residues. V was clipped by 1 base and J by 10 bases, with 17 bases between them. Looked up from germline, CDR1 is MNHNY and CDR2 is SVGAGI (reference sequence). The CDR3 sequence is CASSYLPVVLGSPLHF. The DNA of the CDR3 is TGTGCCAGCAGTTACTTGCCCGTTGTATTGGGGTCACCCCTCCACTTT.

This clone came up once. The chain carries TRBV7-9 and TRBJ2-1; TRBD1 matches at 8 bases. The V gene's germline CDR1 is SEHNR and CDR2 FQNEAQ (reference sequence). The CDR3 loop spans 15 amino acids. The V gene end was trimmed by 6 bases and the J gene end by 3 bases; junction bases not matched to a gene: 7. This CDR3 is CASRSLGTGYNEQFF. DNA for the CDR3: TGTGCCAGCAGATCCCTGGGGACAGGCTACAATGAGCAGTTCTTC. Drawing the rest from reference TRBV7-9 and TRBJ2-1, the complete variable domain is DTGVSQNPRHKITKRGQNVTFRCDPISEHNRLYWYRQTLGQGPEFLTYFQNEAQLEKSRLLSDRFSAERPKGSFSTLEIQRTEQGDSAMYLCASRSLGTGYNEQFFGPGTRLTVL.

V usage is TRBV5-1 and J usage is TRBJ2-5; 12 nucleotides agree with TRBD1. This CDR3 contains 15 residues. V was pared by 0 bases and J by 6 bases, with 3 bases of the junction left unmatched. The germline V gene encodes CDR1 SGHRS and CDR2 YFSETQ. CDR3: CASSLGGQGAQTQYF. CDR3 sequence (DNA): TGCGCCAGCAGCTTGGGGGGACAGGGGGCACAGACCCAGTACTTC.

The gene calls are TRBV7-8 and TRBJ1-1; 9 positions agree with TRBD1. V was pared by 4 bases and J by 4 bases, with 7 bases of the junction left unmatched. The CDR3 totals 15 residues. CDR1 is SGHVS and CDR2 is FQNEAQ in the germline V gene. In nucleotides, the CDR3 is TGTGCCAGCAGCTCTAGGGAGACAGGGGGCACTGAAGCTTTCTTT. This codes for CASSSRETGGTEAFF.

The chain has TRBV4-1 and TRBJ2-3, with 7 bases lining up with TRBD1. The CDR3 consists of 18 residues. With 3 bases clipped from V and 2 bases from J, the junction kept 14 bases outside the gene matches. Germline-derived CDR1 and CDR2 are MGHRA and YSYEKL. CDR3 sequence (DNA): TGCGCCAGCAGCCATTTCCCGCGGACAGGTCCGAACACAGATACGCAGTATTTT. It yields the protein CASSHFPRTGPNTDTQYF.

This chain connects TRBV6-2 or TRBV6-3 to TRBJ1-6; a possible D gene is TRBD1 (5 bases). Trimming stripped 5 bases from V and 3 bases from J, with 8 bases between. The V gene's germline CDR1 is MNHEY and CDR2 SVGEGT. The CDR3 runs 14 residues. CDR3 region: CASSRDFYNSPLHF. The CDR3 coding sequence is TGTGCCAGCAGTCGGGACTTCTATAATTCACCCCTCCACTTT.